Presented here are 15 T cell receptor beta chains from one specimen sequenced in a study of PD-L1 blockade in urothelial cancer. This table comes from immunoSEQ multiplex PCR, and its TCRdb copy is limited to in-frame clones, with some not included. Among 130,000 or so clones listed, approximately 84% were seen once. The time point here: pretreatment peripheral blood. The sample was PBMCs, taken around atezolizumab (anti-PD-L1) treatment. Source of these receptors: a man aged 50 to 60 with urothelial cancer.

This clone has just one count. This chain joins TRBV27 and TRBJ2-7, with 9 bases lining up with TRBD2. Per the germline V gene, CDR1 is MNHEY and CDR2 is SMNVEV (reference sequence). This CDR3 region has 13 residues. The V gene end was trimmed by 8 bases and the J gene end by 3 bases; junction bases not matched to a gene: 5. CDR3 region: CASSAGGFYEQYF. The CDR3, as DNA: TGTGCCAGCTCTGCGGGAGGGTTCTACGAGCAGTACTTC.

The chain's CDR3 is CASSPGLAREQFF. The CDR3 region has the DNA TGTGCCAGCAGCCCGGGACTGGCGCGGGAGCAGTTCTTC. The genes are TRBV5-8 and TRBJ2-1, with D perhaps matching TRBD2 (6 bases). V gave up 4 bases and J gave up 10 bases, with 15 bases separating them. CDR1 is SGHTS and CDR2 is YDEGEE in the germline V gene. The CDR3 spans 13 residues.

This clone was recorded a few times. The J gene is TRBJ1-5, the V gene TRBV5-1, with D possibly TRBD1 on 5 matching bases. The V gene lost 0 bases and the J gene lost 3 bases, with 10 bases spanning the gap. CDR1 and CDR2 (germline): SGHRS, YFSETQ. The length of the CDR3 is 15 residues. The CDR3 DNA follows: TGCGCCAGCAGCTTGGCCCCAGGGTACAATCAGCCCCAGCATTTT. This translates into CASSLAPGYNQPQHF.

The rearrangement joins TRBV4-2 to TRBJ2-1; the match to TRBD2 covers 7 bases. CDR1 and CDR2 (germline): LGHNA, YNFKEQ. The CDR3 extends over 16 amino acids. V gave up 2 bases and J gave up 9 bases; unmatched junction bases: 13. The CDR3 spells CASSQSSRTSRGEQFF. Here the CDR3 DNA reads TGTGCCAGCAGCCAAAGCAGCCGGACTAGTAGAGGTGAGCAGTTCTTC.

This CDR3 is CARRTGEGGELFF. The CDR3 DNA is TGTGCCAGAAGAACTGGGGAGGGCGGGGAGCTGTTTTTT. V is TRBV5-3 and J is TRBJ2-2; 7 bases align to TRBD2. TRBV5-3 falls under the ORF class, with uncertain function. This CDR3 region has 13 residues. J lost 7 bases, V lost 5 bases, and 5 bases had no gene match.

Comment on this clone: Other DNA sequences in the same sample also yield this CDR3. The chain joins TRBV18 to TRBJ1-1; D call uncertain. The CDR3 has 13 amino acids. CDR1 is KGHSH, CDR2 LQKENI, per germline. V lost 6 bases and J lost 2, with 10 bases in between. The DNA of the CDR3 is TGTGCCAGCTCCCCCACTGCCAACACTGAAGCTTTCTTT. The encoded protein is CASSPTANTEAFF.

In its sample, this clone was seen once. The genes are TRBV5-1 and TRBJ2-2; 10 bases line up with TRBD2. J lost 5 bases, V lost 4 bases, and 8 bases had no gene match. The V gene's germline CDR1 is SGHRS and CDR2 YFSETQ. The length of the CDR3 is 16 residues. The CDR3: CASSARISGGTGELFF. CDR3 DNA sequence: TGCGCCAGCAGCGCTCGTATTAGCGGGGGGACCGGGGAGCTGTTTTTT.

This chain's CDR3 is CASSQVPLLRDVTYEQYF. In DNA, the CDR3 is TGTGCCAGCAGCCAAGTTCCTTTGTTGAGGGATGTGACCTACGAGCAGTACTTC. The rearrangement links TRBV14 to TRBJ2-7; weak D call: TRBD2 (5 bases). Deletions cut 1 base from V and 2 bases from J, with 21 bases between. This CDR3 has 18 residues. CDR1 is SGHDN, CDR2 FVKESK, per germline.

For this clone: Other DNA sequences in this specimen translate into the identical CDR3. The chain carries TRBV5-1 and TRBJ2-7, with D tentatively TRBD2 (6 bases). The CDR3 loop spans 14 amino acids. V was pared by 4 bases and J by 0 bases, with 11 bases between. The germline CDR1 and CDR2 sequences are SGHRS and YFSETQ. The CDR3 DNA is TGCGCCAGCAGCCTCGGGGGAAGCTCCTACGAGCAGTACTTC. Translating it yields CASSLGGSSYEQYF.

V is TRBV6-1 and J is TRBJ1-4; 8 bases line up with TRBD1. Germline trimming cut 7 bases from V and 8 bases from J; bases unmatched to any gene: 6. The CDR3 has 13 amino acids. Germline CDR1 MNHNS, CDR2 SASEGT. CDR3 loop: CASNPQGGEKLFF. The CDR3 coding sequence is TGTGCCAGCAACCCACAGGGGGGGGAAAAACTGTTTTTT.

V is TRBV7-2 and J is TRBJ2-1; the match to TRBD2 covers 7 bases. The CDR3 spans 11 residues. The J segment lost 15 bases and the V segment lost 5 bases, leaving 7 bases of the junction unmatched. Germline CDR1 reads SGHTA; CDR2 reads FQGNSA. CDR3 DNA sequence: TGTGCCAGCAGCGAGGGAGCGGGGCCGTTCTTC. Translating gives CASSEGAGPFF.

The rearrangement uses TRBV2 and TRBJ2-3; TRBD2 matches at 7 bases. After removal of 11 bases from V and 4 bases from J, the junction contained 6 bases not matched to a gene. Per germline, CDR1 SNHLY and CDR2 FYNNEI. The CDR3 is made up of 12 amino acids. CDR3 in DNA: TGTGCCGGAGGACTAGATCCAGATACGCAGTATTTT. Translation gives CAGGLDPDTQYF.

There are a few counts of this clone. The genes are TRBV6-1 and TRBJ1-2, with 9 bases that match TRBD1. The CDR3 length is 16 residues. Germline CDR1 reads MNHNS; CDR2 reads SASEGT. The V gene end was trimmed by 0 bases and the J gene end by 3 bases; junction bases not matched to a gene: 5. The CDR3: CASSEAWGQGYYGYTF. The CDR3 nucleotides are TGTGCCAGCAGTGAAGCGTGGGGACAGGGCTACTATGGCTACACCTTC.

This clone was seen repeatedly, ten times or more. The chain uses TRBV10-3 and TRBJ1-5; the D gene is possibly TRBD1 (5 bases). Germline CDR1 ENHRY, CDR2 SYGVKD. The CDR3 runs 13 residues. V was clipped by 10 bases and J by 5 bases, with 15 bases between them. In DNA, the CDR3 is TGTGCCACCCAAGAGGCGGGACATCAGCCCCAGCATTTT. Translated, it gives CATQEAGHQPQHF.

The chain combines TRBV7-9 with TRBJ2-7, with 7 bases aligning to TRBD2. The CDR3 contains 15 residues. The V and J ends lost 5 bases and 4 bases, in that order; junction bases with no gene match: 11. The germline CDR1 and CDR2 sequences are SEHNR and FQNEAQ (reference sequence). CDR3 bases: TGTGCCAGCAGCCCCCCCCCTAGCGGTACTTACGAGCAGTACTTC. It translates to CASSPPPSGTYEQYF.